This section outlines one T cell receptor beta chain sequence together with its context. The data stem from a study of PD-1 blockade in classical Hodgkin lymphoma. The data were produced by immunoSEQ multiplex PCR, yet TCRdb's version contains in-frame clones alone and is incomplete. The table includes fewer than 20,000 clones, around 83% detected once. Regarding time point: newly diagnosed, previously untreated cHL patient sample. CD4+ T cells were purified from thawed PBMCs by magnetic negative selection. Untreated, newly diagnosed classical Hodgkin lymphoma PBMCs were used for comparison. Germline V lookup: CDR1 SGHDT, CDR2 YYEEEE. J was trimmed by 1 base and V by 4 bases; bases with no gene match: 9. This CDR3 comprises 16 residues.

The chain has TRBV5-6 and TRBJ2-5, with 8 positions matching TRBD1. The TCR sequence derives from a human donor with classical Hodgkin lymphoma. The sequenced material came from CD4+ T cells from blood. This CDR3 is CASSVFRTGRQETQYF. CDR3 bases: TGTGCCAGCAGCGTCTTCCGGACAGGGCGCCAAGAGACCCAGTACTTC.